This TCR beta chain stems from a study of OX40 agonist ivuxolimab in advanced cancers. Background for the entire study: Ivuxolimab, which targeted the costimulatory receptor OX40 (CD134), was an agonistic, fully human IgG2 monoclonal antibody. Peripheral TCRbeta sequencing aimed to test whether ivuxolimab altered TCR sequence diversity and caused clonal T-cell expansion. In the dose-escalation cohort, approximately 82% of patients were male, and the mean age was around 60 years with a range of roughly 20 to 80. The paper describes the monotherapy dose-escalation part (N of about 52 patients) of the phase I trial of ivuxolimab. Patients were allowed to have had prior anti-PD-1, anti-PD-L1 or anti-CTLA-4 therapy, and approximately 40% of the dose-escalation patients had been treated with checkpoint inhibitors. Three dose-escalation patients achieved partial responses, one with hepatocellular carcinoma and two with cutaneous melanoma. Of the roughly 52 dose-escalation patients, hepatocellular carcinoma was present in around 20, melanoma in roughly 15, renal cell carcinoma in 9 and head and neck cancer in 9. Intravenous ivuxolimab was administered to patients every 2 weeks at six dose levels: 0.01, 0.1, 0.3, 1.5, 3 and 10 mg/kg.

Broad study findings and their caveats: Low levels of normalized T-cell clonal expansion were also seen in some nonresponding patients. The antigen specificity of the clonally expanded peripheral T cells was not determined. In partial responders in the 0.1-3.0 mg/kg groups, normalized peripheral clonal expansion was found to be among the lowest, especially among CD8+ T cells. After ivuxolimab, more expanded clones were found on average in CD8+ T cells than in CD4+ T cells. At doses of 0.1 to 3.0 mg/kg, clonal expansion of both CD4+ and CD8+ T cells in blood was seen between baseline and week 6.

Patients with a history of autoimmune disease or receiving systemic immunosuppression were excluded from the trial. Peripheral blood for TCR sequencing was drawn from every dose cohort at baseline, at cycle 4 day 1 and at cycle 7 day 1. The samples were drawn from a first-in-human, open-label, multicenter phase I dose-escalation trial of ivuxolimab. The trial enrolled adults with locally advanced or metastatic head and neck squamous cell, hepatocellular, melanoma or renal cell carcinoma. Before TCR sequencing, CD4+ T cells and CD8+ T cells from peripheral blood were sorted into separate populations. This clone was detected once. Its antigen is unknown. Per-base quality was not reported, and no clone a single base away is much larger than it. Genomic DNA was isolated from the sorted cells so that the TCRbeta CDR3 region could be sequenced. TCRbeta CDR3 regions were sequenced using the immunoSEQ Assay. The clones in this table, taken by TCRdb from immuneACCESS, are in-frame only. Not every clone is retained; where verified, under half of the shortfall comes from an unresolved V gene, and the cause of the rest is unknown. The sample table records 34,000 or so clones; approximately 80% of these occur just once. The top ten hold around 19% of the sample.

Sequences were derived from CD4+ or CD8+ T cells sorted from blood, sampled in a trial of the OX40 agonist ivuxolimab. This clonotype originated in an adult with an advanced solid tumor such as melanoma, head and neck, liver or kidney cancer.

The CDR3 protein is CASSFEQLSYNSPLHF. The sequenced DNA: TGCGCCAGCAGCTTCGAACAACTCTCCTATAATTCACCCCTCCACTTT. The chain joins TRBV5-1 to TRBJ1-6, with no D gene named confidently. The germline V gene specifies SGHRS as CDR1 and YFSETQ as CDR2. The germline ends are 9 bases apart after V is trimmed by 2 bases and J by 0 bases. The cysteine opens and the phenylalanine closes a CDR3 of 16 amino acids. Only CDR3 DNA is held: 48 bases, read in frame from base 1.